The subject of this entry is one TCR beta chain. These data are taken from a study of blood T cell repertoires in COVID-19. Overall study context: Specimens from acute and convalescent COVID-19 originated in the United States, Italy and Spain. PBMCs, B-cell-depleted T cells, or T cells were the source of the cDNA or gDNA that made up the material.

With 1 base clipped from V and 0 bases from J, the junction kept 5 bases outside the gene matches. CDR1 LGHNA and CDR2 YNFKEQ come from the germline V gene. CDR3 length equals 16 residues. How the authors handled the data: Quantification of nucleated cells was approximated via reference gene primer amplification. Using immunoSEQ multiplex PCR, the repertoire was profiled, and TCRdb retains in-frame clones only, with some absent. D and trimming come from the DNA, and the V and J calls and clone size come from that table. The sample holds around 120,000 clones, about four fifths seen once. The sequence derives from a man aged 40-49 years with active or convalescent COVID-19. V and J are TRBV4-2 and TRBJ2-7; the match to TRBD2 covers 8 bases. The sample taken for sequencing was peripheral blood. The CDR3 region is CASSQATSESSYEQYF. CDR3 nucleotide sequence: TGTGCCAGCAGCCAAGCGACTAGCGAGAGCTCCTACGAGCAGTACTTC.